Listed below are T cell receptor beta chains from one sample, sequenced in a study of blood T cell repertoires in COVID-19. Clones were sequenced by immunoSEQ multiplex PCR, and TCRdb holds only the in-frame ones, with some missing. Among about 81,000 clones listed, around 88% were seen once. The specimen sequenced was peripheral blood. The receptor set was obtained from an elderly woman with acute or convalescent COVID-19. Both conserved end residues are part of each CDR3. The D gene is left open where the match is weak. Rows give clone size only sometimes, using once, few, many, or a class for an expanded clone.

>TRBJ1-2|TRBV5-8|.|TRBD1
TGTGCCAGCAGCTCGGGACAGGCCTATGGCTACACCTTC
CASSSGQAYGYTF
>TRBJ1-3|TRBV13|few|TRBD1
TGTGCCAGCAGCACCCGACAGGGCCGCTCTGGAAACACCATATATTTT
CASSTRQGRSGNTIYF
>TRBJ1-1|TRBV7-8|.|.
TGTGCCAGCAGCTTAGACCGGGACATAGCTTTCTTT
CASSLDRDIAFF
>TRBJ1-2|TRBV19|.|.
TGTGCCAGTAGAGTGGAGGGGACCAACTATGGCTACACCTTC
CASRVEGTNYGYTF
>TRBJ2-5|TRBV19|few|.
TGTGCCAGTAGTATTGTTAGACAAGAGACCCAGTACTTC
CASSIVRQETQYF
>TRBJ2-7|TRBV24-1|.|.
TGTGCCACCCGGGGATCATCAGCCTCCTACGAGCAGTACTTC
CATRGSSASYEQYF
>TRBJ2-5|TRBV5-1|once|.
TGCGCCAGCAGCTTTGGCGGGGGCAGGGGTGAGACCCAGTACTTC
CASSFGGGRGETQYF
>TRBJ2-3|TRBV6-5|.|.
TGTGCCAGCACCCCCCTGCGGAGTAGCACAGATACGCAGTATTTT
CASTPLRSSTDTQYF
>TRBJ2-7|TRBV2|once|TRBD1
TGTGCCAGCAGTAAAAACAGGGGGGCCTACGAGCAGTACTTC
CASSKNRGAYEQYF
>TRBJ1-1|TRBV6-1|.|.
TGTGCCAGCAGTGAAACCAGGGGTAACACTGAAGCTTTCTTT
CASSETRGNTEAFF
>TRBJ2-1|TRBV5-1|.|TRBD1
TGCGCCAGCAGCTTGGGGGGACAGACGTACAATGAGCAGTTCTTC
CASSLGGQTYNEQFF
>TRBJ2-3|TRBV24-1|once|TRBD2
TGTGCCACCAGTGACTCGCGGGGGGGCGCCTCAGATACGCAGTATTTT
CATSDSRGGASDTQYF
>TRBJ2-2|TRBV18|.|TRBD1
TGTGCCAGCTCACCCGACAGGGGGAGTATCACCGGGGAGCTGTTTTTT
CASSPDRGSITGELFF
>TRBJ1-4|TRBV30|.|.
TGTGCCTGGAGTGTAACGGGGAAACTGTTTTTT
CAWSVTGKLFF
>TRBJ2-7|TRBV10-3|.|TRBD2
TGTGCCATCAGTGAGTCGATGGGGAGGGGTACCGACGAGCAGTACTTC
CAISESMGRGTDEQYF
>TRBJ1-2|TRBV29-1|.|.
TGCAGCGTTTATAAACGGACTGAGAACTATGGCTACACCTTC
CSVYKRTENYGYTF
>TRBJ2-7|TRBV25-1|.|.
TGTGCCAGCAGTGGGACCGGAGCGGACGAGCAGTACTTC
CASSGTGADEQYF
>TRBJ2-1|TRBV5-1|.|TRBD1
TGCGCCAGCACCAATGGATTGTCGGGACAGGGTTACAATGAGCAGTTCTTC
CASTNGLSGQGYNEQFF
>TRBJ1-2|TRBV5-1|.|TRBD1
TGCGCCAGCAGCCGGTTGAACAGGGGCGACTATGGCTACACCTTC
CASSRLNRGDYGYTF
>TRBJ1-1|TRBV18|once|TRBD1
TGTGCCAGCTCCTCGGGACAGCGGAACACTGAAGCTTTCTTT
CASSSGQRNTEAFF
>TRBJ2-2|TRBV27|few|.
TGTGCCAGCAGTTTGGTACAGGGGAACACCGGGGAGCTGTTTTTT
CASSLVQGNTGELFF
>TRBJ2-3|TRBV5-6|.|.
TGTGCCAGCAGCTTGTATGATGAGAATACGCAGTATTTT
CASSLYDENTQYF
>TRBJ2-1|TRBV7-3|.|TRBD2
TGTGCTTCTAGCGGGGCGGGGAATGAGCAGTTCTTC
CASSGAGNEQFF
>TRBJ2-5|TRBV4-2|.|TRBD2
TGTGCCAGCAGCCCCCTTGGTAGTAGCGGGTCGCGTGGGGAGACCCAGTACTTC
CASSPLGSSGSRGETQYF
>TRBJ2-1|TRBV12-5|.|TRBD2
TGTGCTAGTGGTTCGACTAGCGGGGGGGCATATGAGCAGTTCTTC
CASGSTSGGAYEQFF
>TRBJ1-1|TRBV7-2|.|TRBD1
TGTGCCAGCAGCTTGGTAAGGGACAGGGGCACTGAAGCTTTCTTT
CASSLVRDRGTEAFF
>TRBJ2-5|TRBV7-9|.|.
TGTGCCAGCAGCTTAGCCGGGGGAGAGACCCAGTACTTC
CASSLAGGETQYF
>TRBJ2-2|TRBV7-2|few|.
TGTGCCAGCAGCCAAGCGAGCGTAACGAACACCGGGGAGCTGTTTTTT
CASSQASVTNTGELFF
>TRBJ1-1|TRBV4-1|.|.
TGCGCCAGCAGCCAAGAAGGTACGGGACAGAACACTGAAGCTTTCTTT
CASSQEGTGQNTEAFF
>TRBJ2-1|TRBV2|.|TRBD1
TGTGCCAGCAGGGGACAGGGGGCGATCAATGAGCAGTTCTTC
CASRGQGAINEQFF
>TRBJ1-1|TRBV27|.|.
TGTGCCAGCAGTTTAGATCAATACATGAACACTGAAGCTTTCTTT
CASSLDQYMNTEAFF
>TRBJ2-1|TRBV5-1|.|TRBD2
TGCGCCAGCAGCTTTGTACTAGCGGGGGGGTTTTCTGACTACAATGAGCAGTTCTTC
CASSFVLAGGFSDYNEQFF
>TRBJ2-1|TRBV7-6|once|TRBD2
TGTGCCAGCAGCTTAGCGCCAGCGGGGGCCGGTGAGCAGTTCTTC
CASSLAPAGAGEQFF
>TRBJ2-1|TRBV18|few|TRBD1
TGTGCCAGCTCCCCGAGGGGGACAGGGGTCAATGAGCAGTTCTTC
CASSPRGTGVNEQFF